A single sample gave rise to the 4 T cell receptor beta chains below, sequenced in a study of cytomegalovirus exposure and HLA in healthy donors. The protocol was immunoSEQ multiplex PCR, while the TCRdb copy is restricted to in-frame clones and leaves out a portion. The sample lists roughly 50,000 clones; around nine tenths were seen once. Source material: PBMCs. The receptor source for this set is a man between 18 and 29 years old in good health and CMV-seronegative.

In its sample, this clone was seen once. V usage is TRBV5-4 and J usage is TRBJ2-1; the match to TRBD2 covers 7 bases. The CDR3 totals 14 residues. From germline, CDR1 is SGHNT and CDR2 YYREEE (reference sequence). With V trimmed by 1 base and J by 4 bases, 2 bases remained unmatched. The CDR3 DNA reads TGTGCCAGCAGCTTGAGCGGGGTATACAATGAGCAGTTCTTC. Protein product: CASSLSGVYNEQFF.

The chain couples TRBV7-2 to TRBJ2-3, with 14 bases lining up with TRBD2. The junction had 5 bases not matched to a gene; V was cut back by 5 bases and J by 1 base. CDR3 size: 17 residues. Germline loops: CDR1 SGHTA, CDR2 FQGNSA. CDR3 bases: TGTGCCAGCAGCCGGACTAGCGGGAGGCTTCGCACAGATACGCAGTATTTT. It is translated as CASSRTSGRLRTDTQYF.

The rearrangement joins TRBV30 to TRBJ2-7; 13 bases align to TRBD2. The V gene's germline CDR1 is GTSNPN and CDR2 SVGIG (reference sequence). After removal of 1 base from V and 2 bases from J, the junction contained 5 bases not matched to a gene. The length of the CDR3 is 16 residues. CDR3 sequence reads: CAWSERTSGSPYEQYF. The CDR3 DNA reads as TGTGCCTGGAGTGAAAGGACTAGCGGGAGTCCCTACGAGCAGTACTTC.

The CDR3 DNA follows: TGTGCCAGCAGCTTAACTAGCGGGGGAAGCACAGATACGCAGTATTTT. Amino acid sequence: CASSLTSGGSTDTQYF. The V call is TRBV11-2, the J call TRBJ2-3; 11 bases line up with TRBD2. Germline V gives CDR1 SGHAT, CDR2 FQNNGV. V lost 2 bases and J lost 0; bases outside the gene matches: 1. The CDR3 covers 16 residues.